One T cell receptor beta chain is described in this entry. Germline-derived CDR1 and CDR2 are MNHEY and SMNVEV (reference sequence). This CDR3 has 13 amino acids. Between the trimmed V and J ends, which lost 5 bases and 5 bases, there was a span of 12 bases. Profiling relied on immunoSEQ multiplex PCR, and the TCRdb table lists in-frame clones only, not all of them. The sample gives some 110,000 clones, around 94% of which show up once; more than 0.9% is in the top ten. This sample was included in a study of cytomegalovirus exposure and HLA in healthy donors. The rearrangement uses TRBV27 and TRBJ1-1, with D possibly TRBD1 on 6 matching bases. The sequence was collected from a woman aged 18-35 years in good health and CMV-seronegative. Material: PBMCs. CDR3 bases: TGTGCCAGCAGTCAACAGGGTCAGACTGAAGCTTTCTTT. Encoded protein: CASSQQGQTEAFF.